What follows describes a single T cell receptor (beta chain). Its antigen remains unidentified. The data stem from a study of vaccination effects on CD4 cells after COVID-19. In the study overall: Sampling occurred a median 72 days post second dose, range 14 to 241.

Using viral peptide pools, the ViraFEST assay grew out antigen-specific CD4+ T cells prior to sequencing. Cultured cells yielded isolated CD4+ T cells after around 10 days. Subjects were given two BNT162b2 or mRNA-1273 vaccine doses. Cultivation was performed at some 1.9 million PBMC per well with around 9.3 IU/ml IL-2 and 10 ug/ml peptides added. The ends were cut back, 0 bases at V and 3 bases at J, with 11 bases in the middle. This CDR3 is built from 15 residues. Germline loops: CDR1 SGHRS, CDR2 YFSETQ. General study points: In vaccinees who were healthy, merely 1 out of 255 vaccine-induced clones cross-reacted with common cold coronaviruses.

Some clones are missing from TCRdb's copy, which holds only in-frame ones; the method was immunoSEQ multiplex PCR. This sample has over 30,000 clones, with almost 85% found just once. The source is a human donor who received a COVID-19 vaccine. Some clones in this sample may be carry-over from other donors' samples. The material was CD4+ T cells from PBMCs cultured with HCoV-NL63 spike peptides, obtained after COVID-19 vaccination. The genes are TRBV5-1 and TRBJ2-3; tentative D call: TRBD1 (6 bases). This CDR3 is CASSLDGGRTDTQYF. The DNA for the CDR3 is TGCGCCAGCAGCTTGGATGGGGGCAGGACAGATACGCAGTATTTT.